The 5 T cell receptor beta chains given below trace back to one sample, sequenced in a study of OX40 agonist ivuxolimab in advanced cancers. Libraries were prepared by immunoSEQ multiplex PCR; TCRdb keeps only in-frame clonotypes and omits some of them. The data contain some 94,000 clones, around 90% of them singletons. The specimen was CD4+ or CD8+ T cells sorted from blood, collected in a trial of the OX40 agonist ivuxolimab. The receptors were gathered from an adult with an advanced solid tumor such as melanoma, head and neck, liver or kidney cancer.

The DNA of the CDR3 is TGTGCCAGCAGCTTAGGTGGGACGCAAAGCTCCTACGAGCAGTACTTC. Translating gives CASSLGGTQSSYEQYF. The gene calls are TRBV11-3 and TRBJ2-7; either TRBD1 or TRBD2 may fit D (5 bases each). CDR1 and CDR2 from the germline V gene are SGHNT and YENEEA. Trimming removed 1 base from V and 0 bases from J, with 13 bases in between. The CDR3 spans 16 residues.

This chain links TRBV7-2 with TRBJ1-2; TRBD1 is a possible D gene (6 bases). The CDR3 is 16 residues long. Between the trimmed V and J ends, which lost 3 bases and 2 bases, there was a span of 16 bases. From germline, CDR1 is SGHTA and CDR2 FQGNSA. This CDR3 is CASSLGAATLNYGYTF. The CDR3 bases are TGTGCCAGCAGCTTGGGGGCGGCCACACTAAACTATGGCTACACCTTC.

The chain has TRBV30 and TRBJ1-1; no clear D gene. The V gene's germline CDR1 is GTSNPN and CDR2 SVGIG (reference sequence). The CDR3 has 11 residues. The V gene lost 1 base and the J gene lost 11 bases, with 11 bases spanning the gap. The CDR3 region has the DNA TGTGCCTGGAGTGCCCGAGAGGTGGCTTTCTTT. This translates into CAWSAREVAFF.

The genes are TRBV7-2 and TRBJ2-5, with 8 bases matching TRBD2. The CDR3 contains 15 residues. Germline trimming cut 0 bases from V and 1 base from J; bases unmatched to any gene: 1. From germline, CDR1 is SGHTA and CDR2 FQGNSA. CDR3 in amino acids: CASSLAAGAQETQYF. CDR3 DNA sequence: TGTGCCAGCAGCTTAGCAGCGGGAGCCCAAGAGACCCAGTACTTC. The whole variable domain, remainder taken from reference TRBV7-2 and TRBJ2-5, is GAGVSQSPSNKVTEKGKDVELRCDPISGHTALYWYRQSLGQGLEFLIYFQGNSAPDKSGLPSDRFSAERTGGSVSTLTIQRTQQEDSAVYLCASSLAAGAQETQYFGPGTRLLVL.

The chain recombines TRBV25-1 with TRBJ1-1; possible D gene TRBD1, 5 bases. CDR3 length: 17 residues. The V gene's germline CDR1 is MGHDK and CDR2 SYGVNS. Trimming pared 3 bases from V and 0 bases from J, leaving 17 bases between. CDR3 protein: CASSDWGVAPMNTEAFF. The CDR3 DNA is TGTGCCAGCAGTGATTGGGGCGTGGCCCCCATGAACACTGAAGCTTTCTTT. The whole variable domain, remainder taken from reference TRBV25-1 and TRBJ1-1, is EADIYQTPRYLVIGTGKKITLECSQTMGHDKMYWYQQDPGMELHLIHYSYGVNSTEKGDLSSESTVSRIRTEHFPLTLESARPSHTSQYLCASSDWGVAPMNTEAFFGQGTRLTVV.